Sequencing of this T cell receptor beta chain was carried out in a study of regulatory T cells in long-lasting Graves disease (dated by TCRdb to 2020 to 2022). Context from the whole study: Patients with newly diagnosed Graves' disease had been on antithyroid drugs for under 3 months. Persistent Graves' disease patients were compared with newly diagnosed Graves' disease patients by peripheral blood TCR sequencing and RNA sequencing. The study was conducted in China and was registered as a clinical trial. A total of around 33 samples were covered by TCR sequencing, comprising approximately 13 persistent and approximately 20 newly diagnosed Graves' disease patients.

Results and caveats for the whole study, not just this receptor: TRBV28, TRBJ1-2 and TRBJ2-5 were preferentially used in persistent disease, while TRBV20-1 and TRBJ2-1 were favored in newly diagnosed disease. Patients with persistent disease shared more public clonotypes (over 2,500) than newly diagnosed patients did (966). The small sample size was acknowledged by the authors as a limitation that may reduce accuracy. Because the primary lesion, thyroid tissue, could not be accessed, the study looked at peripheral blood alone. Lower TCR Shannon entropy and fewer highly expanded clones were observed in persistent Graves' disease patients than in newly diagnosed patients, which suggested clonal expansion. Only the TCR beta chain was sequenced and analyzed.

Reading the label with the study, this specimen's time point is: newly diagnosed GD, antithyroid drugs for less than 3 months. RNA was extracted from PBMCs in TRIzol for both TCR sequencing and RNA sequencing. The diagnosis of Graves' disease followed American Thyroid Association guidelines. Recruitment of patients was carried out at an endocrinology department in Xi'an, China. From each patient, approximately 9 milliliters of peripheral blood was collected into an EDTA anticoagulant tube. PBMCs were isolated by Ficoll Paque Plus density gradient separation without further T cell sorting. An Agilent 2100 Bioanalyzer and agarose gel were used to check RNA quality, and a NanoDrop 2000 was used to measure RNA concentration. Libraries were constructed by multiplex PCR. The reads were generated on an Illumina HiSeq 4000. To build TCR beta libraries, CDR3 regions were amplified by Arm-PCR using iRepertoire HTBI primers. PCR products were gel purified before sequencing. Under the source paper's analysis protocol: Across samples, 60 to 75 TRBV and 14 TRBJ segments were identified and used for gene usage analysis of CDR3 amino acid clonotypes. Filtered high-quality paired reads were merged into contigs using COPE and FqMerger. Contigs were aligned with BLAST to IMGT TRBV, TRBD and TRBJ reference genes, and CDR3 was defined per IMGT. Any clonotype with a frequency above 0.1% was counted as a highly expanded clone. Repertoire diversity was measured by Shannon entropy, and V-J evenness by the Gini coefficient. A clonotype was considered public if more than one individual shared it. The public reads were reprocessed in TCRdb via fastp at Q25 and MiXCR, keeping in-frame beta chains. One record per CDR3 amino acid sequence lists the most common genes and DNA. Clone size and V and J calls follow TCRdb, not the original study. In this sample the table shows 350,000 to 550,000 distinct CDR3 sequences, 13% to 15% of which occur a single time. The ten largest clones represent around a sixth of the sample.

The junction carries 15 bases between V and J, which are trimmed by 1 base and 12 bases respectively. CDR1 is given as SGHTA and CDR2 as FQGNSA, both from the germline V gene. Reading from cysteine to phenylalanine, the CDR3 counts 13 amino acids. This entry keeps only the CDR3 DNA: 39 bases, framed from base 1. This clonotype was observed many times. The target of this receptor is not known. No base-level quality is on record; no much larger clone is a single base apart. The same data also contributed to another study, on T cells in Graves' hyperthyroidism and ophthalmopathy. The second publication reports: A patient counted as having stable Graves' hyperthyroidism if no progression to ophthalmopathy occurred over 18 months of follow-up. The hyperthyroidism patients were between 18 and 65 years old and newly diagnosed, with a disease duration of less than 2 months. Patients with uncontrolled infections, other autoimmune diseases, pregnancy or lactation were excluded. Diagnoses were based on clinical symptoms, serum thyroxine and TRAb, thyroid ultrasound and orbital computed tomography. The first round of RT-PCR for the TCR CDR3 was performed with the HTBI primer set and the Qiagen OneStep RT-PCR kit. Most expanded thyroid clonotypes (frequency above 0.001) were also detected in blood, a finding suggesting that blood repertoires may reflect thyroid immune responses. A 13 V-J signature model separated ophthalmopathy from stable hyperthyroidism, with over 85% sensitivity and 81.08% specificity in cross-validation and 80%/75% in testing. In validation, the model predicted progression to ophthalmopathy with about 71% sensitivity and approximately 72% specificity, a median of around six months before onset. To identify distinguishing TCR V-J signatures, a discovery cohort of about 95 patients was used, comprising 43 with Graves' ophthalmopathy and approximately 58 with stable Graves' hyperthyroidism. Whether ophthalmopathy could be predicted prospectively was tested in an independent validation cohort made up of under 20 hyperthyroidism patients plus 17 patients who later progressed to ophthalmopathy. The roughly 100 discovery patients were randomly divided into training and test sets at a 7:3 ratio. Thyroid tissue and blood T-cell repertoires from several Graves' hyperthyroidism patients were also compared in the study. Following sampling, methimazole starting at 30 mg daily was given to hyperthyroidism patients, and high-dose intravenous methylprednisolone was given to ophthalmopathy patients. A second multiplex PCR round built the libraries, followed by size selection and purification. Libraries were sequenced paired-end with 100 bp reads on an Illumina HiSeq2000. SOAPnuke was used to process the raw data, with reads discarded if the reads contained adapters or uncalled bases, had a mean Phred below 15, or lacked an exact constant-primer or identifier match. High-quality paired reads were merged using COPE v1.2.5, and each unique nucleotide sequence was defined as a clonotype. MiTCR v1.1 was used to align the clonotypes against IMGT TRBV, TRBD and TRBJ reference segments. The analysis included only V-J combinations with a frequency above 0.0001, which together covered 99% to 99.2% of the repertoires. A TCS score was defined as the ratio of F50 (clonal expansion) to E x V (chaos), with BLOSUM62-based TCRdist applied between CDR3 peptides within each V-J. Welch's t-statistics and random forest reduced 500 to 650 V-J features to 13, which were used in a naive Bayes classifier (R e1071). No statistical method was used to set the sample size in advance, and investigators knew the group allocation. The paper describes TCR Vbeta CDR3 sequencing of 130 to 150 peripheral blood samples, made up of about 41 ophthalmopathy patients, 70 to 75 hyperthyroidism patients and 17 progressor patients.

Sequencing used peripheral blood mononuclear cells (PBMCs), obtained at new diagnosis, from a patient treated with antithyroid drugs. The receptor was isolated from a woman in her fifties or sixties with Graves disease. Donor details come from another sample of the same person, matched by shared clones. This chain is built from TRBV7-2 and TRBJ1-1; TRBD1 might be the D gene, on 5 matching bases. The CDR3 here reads CASSLVFGTVTFF. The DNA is TGTGCCAGCAGCTTAGTTTTCGGGACGGTGACTTTCTTT. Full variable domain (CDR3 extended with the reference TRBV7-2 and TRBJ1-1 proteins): GAGVSQSPSNKVTEKGKDVELRCDPISGHTALYWYRQSLGQGLEFLIYFQGNSAPDKSGLPSDRFSAERTGGSVSTLTIQRTQQEDSAVYLCASSLVFGTVTFFGQGTRLTVV.